These T cell receptor beta chains were read from a single sample in a study of shared clonotypes between healthy human individuals. Repertoires were generated with immunoSEQ multiplex PCR, while TCRdb's copy carries only in-frame clones and drops some. This sample carries 1,500,000 or so clones, roughly 96% of them seen once, and the ten largest clones take roughly 1.2%. Sequencing input: naive CD4+ T cells sorted from blood. The source of these receptors is a man aged 25-45 years in good health. Both conserved end residues are trimmed from each CDR3. The D gene is left open where the match is weak. For some rows the clone size is stated as once, few or many, or as a class when expanded; others skip it.

j_gene | abundance | d_gene | v_gene | CDR3aa
TRBJ2-3 | . | . | TRBV5-1 | ASSLASGTDTQY
TRBJ2-1 | once | . | TRBV19 | ASSTPHSISAYNEQF
TRBJ1-1 | . | . | TRBV28 | ASSQPPPGDTEAF
TRBJ2-1 | . | . | TRBV15 | ATSRERSGHYYNEQF
TRBJ2-5 | . | . | TRBV10-3 | AISLYGKETQY
TRBJ2-5 | . | . | TRBV5-1 | ASSPAGTVQETQY
TRBJ2-2 | . | . | TRBV2 | ASSVNTWGGTGELF
TRBJ1-4 | . | TRBD1 | TRBV5-1 | ASSLGQGEEKLF
TRBJ2-4 | . | TRBD2 | TRBV6-5 | ASSHGGVEY
TRBJ1-4 | . | TRBD1 | TRBV5-8 | ASSTGQVHEKLF
TRBJ1-5 | . | . | TRBV2 | ASSPQGDQPQH
TRBJ2-7 | . | TRBD1 | TRBV6-5 | ASRDRGYEQY
TRBJ1-3 | . | . | TRBV28 | ASSLWKSGNTIY
TRBJ2-7 | . | TRBD2 | TRBV5-4 | ASSRGGRLADSYEQY
TRBJ2-7 | . | TRBD1 | TRBV2 | ASSVRTGDEQY
TRBJ1-2 | . | . | TRBV6-1 | ASSVPPRTAYGYT
TRBJ2-2 | . | TRBD2 | TRBV27 | ASSLGGTGELF
TRBJ2-7 | . | . | TRBV5-4 | ASSTAQPGTYEQY
TRBJ2-3 | . | TRBD2 | TRBV7-3 | ASSLSRIAGGFGDTQY
TRBJ2-7 | . | . | TRBV28 | ASSSRTGFEQY
TRBJ1-5 | . | . | TRBV4-2 | ASSQDIPGLQPQH
TRBJ1-3 | . | . | TRBV6-1 | ASSEAFGGNTIY
TRBJ1-1 | once | TRBD1 | TRBV5-1 | ASSLPLPPGQGNELLNTEAF
TRBJ1-1 | . | TRBD1 | TRBV10-3 | AIRERTGTTEAF
TRBJ2-5 | once | . | TRBV15 | ATSRDRAETQY
TRBJ2-4 | . | TRBD2 | TRBV5-1 | ASSGPGLAAPLAKNIQY
TRBJ2-6 | . | . | TRBV2 | ASSDTGGANVLT